These 6 T cell receptor beta chains were sequenced from one sample in a study of blood T cell repertoires in COVID-19. The data were produced by immunoSEQ multiplex PCR, yet TCRdb's version contains in-frame clones alone and is incomplete. The sample records about 180,000 clones, 88% being singletons. The source material was PBMCs or T cells enriched from blood (not recorded which). These receptors all stem from a young woman who had recovered from COVID-19.

The chain is built from TRBV7-8 and TRBJ2-7; D might be TRBD2 (5 bases). Trimming left V 3 bases short and J 2 bases short, with 11 bases between. The length of the CDR3 is 14 residues. Per the germline V gene, CDR1 is SGHVS and CDR2 is FQNEAQ. The CDR3 DNA sequence: TGTGCCAGCAGCTTTGGGGAGAGAACCTACGAGCAGTACTTC. Its protein product is CASSFGERTYEQYF.

The genes are TRBV28 and TRBJ1-1, with D possibly matching TRBD1 (5 bases). Germline CDR1 reads MDHEN; CDR2 reads SYDVKM. The CDR3 runs to 15 residues. V gave up 5 bases and J gave up 3 bases, with 16 bases separating them. The CDR3 DNA follows: TGTGCCAGCAGTCCAGGAGGGGCGGGGTACACTGAAGCTTTCTTT. Protein product: CASSPGGAGYTEAFF.

This sequence joins TRBV7-2 and TRBJ2-3, with 7 bases that match TRBD2. The CDR3 has 17 residues. Germline CDR1 is SGHTA and CDR2 is FQGNSA. V lost 5 bases to trimming and J lost 3 bases; unmatched junction nucleotides: 14. CDR3 sequence: CASSPTRRLAVTDTQYF. CDR3 sequence (DNA): TGTGCCAGCAGCCCCACCCGGCGGCTAGCGGTAACAGATACGCAGTATTTT.

This rearrangement joins TRBV5-1 to TRBJ2-3; 7 bases are a match to TRBD2. Germline V gene lookup returns CDR1 SGHRS and CDR2 YFSETQ. With V trimmed by 4 bases and J by 3 bases, 14 bases remained unmatched. CDR3 length: 17 amino acids. The CDR3 DNA reads TGCGCCAGCAGCCCTCAACTGGCGGGGGAGGGGACAGATACGCAGTATTTT. Its translation: CASSPQLAGEGTDTQYF.

The chain has TRBV27 and TRBJ1-2, with 7 bases fitting TRBD1. Trimming took 7 bases from V and 8 from J; bases not matched to a gene: 10. Germline CDR1 reads MNHEY; CDR2 reads SMNVEV (reference sequence). The CDR3 extends over 13 amino acids. The DNA for the CDR3 is TGTGCCAGCACGTCTGAGGGGGCCTGGGGCTACACCTTC. Its protein product is CASTSEGAWGYTF.

This chain joins TRBV6-6 and TRBJ1-3; D is possibly TRBD1 (5 bases). The CDR3 length is 16 residues. The V end was cut by 5 bases, the J end by 0 bases, with 14 bases between. The germline V gene encodes CDR1 MNHNY and CDR2 SVGAGI (reference sequence). The CDR3 is CASSTLQGSSGNTIYF. The CDR3 DNA is TGTGCCAGCAGTACCCTCCAGGGAAGCTCTGGAAACACCATATATTTT.